This is a list of T cell receptor delta chains from one sample in a study of Vδ1+ human thymocytes. TCRdb made new clone calls on the multiplex PCR reads using CATT. There are about 55,000 delta-chain clones in the sample; around a sixth occur only once, and 0.5% lies in the top ten. Sequencing was done on a sample of Vdelta1+ gamma-delta thymocytes from the thymus. The receptors here all came from a boy in the first two years of life who had congenital heart surgery. CDR3s include the opening cysteine and the closing phenylalanine or tryptophan. Each record gives: D gene, V gene, J gene, clone size, CDR3 protein, CDR3 DNA. A D gene is named only where the DNA matches it firmly. Rows give clone size only sometimes, using once, few, many, or a class for an expanded clone.

D gene: NA
V gene: TRDV1
J gene: TRDJ1
clone size: NA
CDR3 protein: CALGELTEWADTDKLIF
CDR3 DNA: TGTGCTCTTGGGGAACTTACGGAGTGGGCGGACACCGATAAACTCATCTTT

D gene: NA
V gene: TRDV1
J gene: TRDJ1
clone size: NA
CDR3 protein: CALGENSYHHTDKLIF
CDR3 DNA: TGTGCTCTTGGGGAAAACTCCTACCATCACACCGATAAACTCATCTTT

D gene: TRDD3
V gene: TRDV2
J gene: TRDJ1
clone size: few
CDR3 protein: CACAWWGIRLSLIF
CDR3 DNA: TGTGCCTGTGCTTGGTGGGGGATACGCCTTAGTCTCATCTTT

D gene: NA
V gene: TRDV1
J gene: TRDJ1
clone size: few
CDR3 protein: CALGGLDFGSGDVYTDKLIF
CDR3 DNA: TGTGCTCTTGGGGGTCTCGACTTCGGATCTGGGGATGTGTACACCGATAAACTCATCTTT

D gene: NA
V gene: TRDV1
J gene: TRDJ1
clone size: NA
CDR3 protein: CALGVYPPEGWRVPPDKLIF
CDR3 DNA: TGTGCTCTTGGGGTCTATCCTCCCGAAGGGTGGAGGGTACCCCCCGATAAACTCATCTTT

D gene: TRDD3
V gene: TRDV1
J gene: TRDJ1
clone size: NA
CDR3 protein: CALGELKSPSYWGIRGTDKLIF
CDR3 DNA: TGTGCTCTTGGGGAACTAAAATCCCCCTCATACTGGGGGATACGTGGCACCGATAAACTCATCTTT

D gene: NA
V gene: TRDV1
J gene: TRDJ1
clone size: few
CDR3 protein: CALGGFPYNAKLIF
CDR3 DNA: TGTGCTCTTGGGGGTTTCCCCTATAACGCTAAACTCATCTTT

D gene: TRDD3
V gene: TRDV1
J gene: TRDJ1
clone size: NA
CDR3 protein: CALGEMTPRTGGYTDKLIF
CDR3 DNA: TGTGCTCTTGGGGAAATGACCCCCCGTACTGGGGGATACACCGATAAACTCATCTTT

D gene: TRDD3
V gene: TRDV1
J gene: TRDJ1
clone size: few
CDR3 protein: CALGELGDRMTDKLIF
CDR3 DNA: TGTGCTCTTGGGGAACTGGGGGATAGAATGACCGATAAACTCATCTTT

D gene: TRDD3
V gene: TRDV1
J gene: TRDJ1
clone size: few
CDR3 protein: CALGELGGTGGYVLFTDKLIF
CDR3 DNA: TGTGCTCTTGGGGAACTAGGCGGTACTGGGGGATACGTTCTCTTCACCGATAAACTCATCTTT

D gene: TRDD3
V gene: TRDV1
J gene: TRDJ1
clone size: few
CDR3 protein: CALELGLSGGYEAYTDKLIF
CDR3 DNA: TGTGCTCTTGAACTTGGGCTGTCTGGGGGATACGAAGCTTACACCGATAAACTCATCTTT

D gene: TRDD3
V gene: TRDV1
J gene: TRDJ1
clone size: few
CDR3 protein: CALGEGGPTGGYALYTDKLIF
CDR3 DNA: TGTGCTCTTGGGGAAGGGGGCCCTACTGGGGGATACGCCCTGTACACCGATAAACTCATCTTT

D gene: TRDD3
V gene: TRDV1
J gene: TRDJ1
clone size: NA
CDR3 protein: CALGVSPHHGGYRVCYTDKLIF
CDR3 DNA: TGTGCTCTTGGGGTGAGTCCTCATCATGGGGGATATCGAGTCTGTTACACCGATAAACTCATCTTT

D gene: TRDD3
V gene: TRDV1
J gene: TRDJ1
clone size: few
CDR3 protein: CALGYPTGGYEYTDKLIF
CDR3 DNA: TGTGCTCTTGGGTACCCTACTGGGGGATACGAGTACACCGATAAACTCATCTTT

D gene: NA
V gene: TRDV1
J gene: TRDJ1
clone size: NA
CDR3 protein: CALGVTPSYGGYAVTYTDKLIF
CDR3 DNA: TGTGCTCTTGGGGTCACTCCTTCCTACGGGGGATACGCGGTAACTTACACCGATAAACTCATCTTT

D gene: TRDD3
V gene: TRDV1
J gene: TRDJ1
clone size: few
CDR3 protein: CALGEYTGGFSRGGTDKLIF
CDR3 DNA: TGTGCTCTTGGGGAATACACCGGGGGATTCAGTCGGGGGGGCACCGATAAACTCATCTTT

D gene: NA
V gene: TRDV1
J gene: TRDJ1
clone size: NA
CDR3 protein: CALGERAFLHWGYGGTDKLIF
CDR3 DNA: TGTGCTCTTGGGGAACGCGCCTTCCTACACTGGGGATACGGGGGGACCGATAAACTCATCTTT

D gene: NA
V gene: TRDV1
J gene: TRDJ1
clone size: few
CDR3 protein: CALGEHNLATDKLIF
CDR3 DNA: TGTGCTCTTGGGGAACATAACCTAGCCACCGATAAACTCATCTTT

D gene: TRDD2
V gene: TRDV1
J gene: TRDJ1
clone size: NA
CDR3 protein: CALGKPSYGGHQLLRYTDKLIF
CDR3 DNA: TGTGCTCTTGGGAAACCTTCCTACGGTGGACACCAACTCCTTCGGTACACCGATAAACTCATCTTT

D gene: NA
V gene: TRDV1
J gene: TRDJ1
clone size: NA
CDR3 protein: CALGSRPPFFGDGWSYTDKLIF
CDR3 DNA: TGTGCTCTTGGGTCCCGGCCCCCTTTTTTTGGGGATGGATGGTCGTACACCGATAAACTCATCTTT

D gene: TRDD3
V gene: TRDV1
J gene: TRDJ1
clone size: few
CDR3 protein: CALGKIPTLVLGEAYTDKLIF
CDR3 DNA: TGTGCTCTTGGGAAGATTCCTACTCTGGTACTGGGGGAGGCGTACACCGATAAACTCATCTTT

D gene: TRDD3
V gene: TRDV2
J gene: TRDJ1
clone size: medium-sized
CDR3 protein: CACDTDWGIPDKLIF
CDR3 DNA: TGTGCCTGTGACACGGACTGGGGGATACCCGATAAACTCATCTTT

D gene: TRDD3
V gene: TRDV1
J gene: TRDJ1
clone size: NA
CDR3 protein: CALWGSSSTGGYRYTDKLIF
CDR3 DNA: TGTGCTCTTTGGGGGTCGTCATCAACTGGGGGATACCGGTACACCGATAAACTCATCTTT

D gene: TRDD3
V gene: TRDV1
J gene: TRDJ1
clone size: NA
CDR3 protein: CALGELPGDTRYTDKLIF
CDR3 DNA: TGTGCTCTTGGGGAACTCCCGGGGGATACGAGGTACACCGATAAACTCATCTTT

D gene: TRDD3
V gene: TRDV2
J gene: TRDJ1
clone size: NA
CDR3 protein: CACDFGGYVYTDKLIF
CDR3 DNA: TGTGCCTGTGACTTTGGGGGATACGTTTACACCGATAAACTCATCTTT

D gene: NA
V gene: TRDV1
J gene: TRDJ1
clone size: NA
CDR3 protein: CALGERPALHRLLGNDKLIF
CDR3 DNA: TGTGCTCTTGGGGAACGGCCTGCACTACATCGCCTACTGGGAAACGATAAACTCATCTTT

D gene: NA
V gene: TRDV1
J gene: TRDJ1
clone size: NA
CDR3 protein: CALGELPYVSCPYTDKLIF
CDR3 DNA: TGTGCTCTTGGGGAACTCCCCTACGTCTCCTGTCCTTACACCGATAAACTCATCTTT

D gene: TRDD2
V gene: TRDV1
J gene: TRDJ2
clone size: NA
CDR3 protein: CALGDGGPSYHVLLTAQLFF
CDR3 DNA: TGTGCTCTTGGGGACGGGGGTCCTTCCTACCACGTCCTGTTGACAGCACAACTCTTCTTT

D gene: TRDD2
V gene: TRDV1
J gene: TRDJ1
clone size: NA
CDR3 protein: CALGEGLPTGPIDKLIF
CDR3 DNA: TGTGCTCTTGGGGAAGGCCTTCCTACCGGACCTATCGATAAACTCATCTTT

D gene: TRDD3
V gene: TRDV1
J gene: TRDJ1
clone size: NA
CDR3 protein: CALGEPIWGIRGEYTDKLIF
CDR3 DNA: TGTGCTCTTGGGGAGCCTATATGGGGGATACGGGGTGAGTACACCGATAAACTCATCTTT

D gene: TRDD3
V gene: TRDV1
J gene: TRDJ1
clone size: few
CDR3 protein: CALGEPRTRVGGKHTDKLIF
CDR3 DNA: TGTGCTCTTGGGGAACCCCGTACCCGCGTTGGGGGAAAACACACCGATAAACTCATCTTT

D gene: TRDD3
V gene: TRDV1
J gene: TRDJ1
clone size: NA
CDR3 protein: CALGDPLLGGDTRYPDKLIF
CDR3 DNA: TGTGCTCTTGGGGATCCTCTCCTTGGGGGGGATACGCGATACCCCGATAAACTCATCTTT

D gene: TRDD3
V gene: TRDV1
J gene: TRDJ1
clone size: few
CDR3 protein: CALGEPHLGWGEGGTDKLIF
CDR3 DNA: TGTGCTCTTGGGGAACCCCACCTAGGCTGGGGGGAAGGTGGCACCGATAAACTCATCTTT

D gene: NA
V gene: TRDV1
J gene: TRDJ1
clone size: few
CDR3 protein: CALGERLSTGPPIRGADKLIF
CDR3 DNA: TGTGCTCTTGGGGAACGGCTTTCTACCGGGCCCCCTATTAGGGGGGCCGATAAACTCATCTTT

D gene: TRDD2
V gene: TRDV1
J gene: TRDJ1
clone size: few
CDR3 protein: CALGSPSYTFYTDKLIF
CDR3 DNA: TGTGCTCTTGGGTCGCCTTCCTACACCTTTTACACCGATAAACTCATCTTT